The next 31 T cell receptor beta chains were all read from a single sample in a study of T cell repertoires in cytomegalovirus infection. TCRdb independently ran MiXCR on the reads; one entry per CDR3 protein. This table has about half a million distinct CDR3 sequences, around a third appearing once. Their antigen targets remain unknown. The sequenced sample was cultured PBMCs, obtained from culture after CMV antigen stimulation. These receptors were taken from a human donor in good health (CMV status not recorded). Some clones in this sample may be carry-over from other donors' samples.

This clonotype occurred a few times. V and J are TRBV6-6 and TRBJ2-1; D is unresolved. Germline CDR1 MNHNY, CDR2 SVGAGI (reference sequence). This CDR3 has 14 amino acids. V was trimmed by 4 bases and J by 10 bases, leaving 17 bases between them. The CDR3 here is CASSLRATSREQFF. The CDR3, as DNA: TGTGCCAGCAGTTTAAGAGCCACAAGCCGGGAGCAGTTCTTC.

This clonotype was detected a few times. The chain uses TRBV7-8 and TRBJ1-5; the D gene is possibly TRBD1 (6 bases). The CDR3 sequence is 14 residues long. Germline CDR1 is SGHVS and CDR2 is FQNEAQ. V was trimmed by 6 bases and J by 2 bases, leaving 11 bases between them. CDR3 in DNA: TGTGCCAGCAGTCGAGAGGGGGGCAATCAGCCCCAGCATTTT. Encoded protein: CASSREGGNQPQHF.

This clonotype was seen a few times. V and J are TRBV12-3 or TRBV12-4 and TRBJ2-1, with D perhaps matching TRBD2 (5 bases). The CDR3 consists of 12 residues. V was clipped by 3 bases and J by 8 bases, with 8 bases between them. The DNA of the CDR3 is TGTGCCAGCAGTTTCGGGGTCTATGAGCAGTTCTTC. It translates to CASSFGVYEQFF.

The J gene is TRBJ1-1, the V gene TRBV28, with TRBD1 as a possible D gene (5 bases). Germline CDR1 MDHEN, CDR2 SYDVKM. V lost 5 bases and J 4 bases, leaving 14 bases between the germline ends. The CDR3 contains 14 residues. CDR3 sequence: CASSPRGTGTEAFF. The CDR3, as DNA: TGTGCCAGCAGTCCCCGAGGGACCGGCACTGAAGCTTTCTTT.

This clonotype was counted ten times or more. V usage is TRBV4-3 and J usage is TRBJ1-5; D gene uncertain. Germline values: CDR1 LGHNA, CDR2 YSLEER. This CDR3 is built from 14 residues. Trimming took off 1 base at V and 0 bases at J, with 4 bases between the two ends. CDR3: CASSQVGSNQPQHF. In DNA, the CDR3 is TGCGCCAGCAGCCAAGTGGGTAGCAATCAGCCCCAGCATTTT.

This clonotype was observed a few times. The rearrangement links TRBV12-3 or TRBV12-4 to TRBJ2-3, with no clear D. The germline V and J ends were trimmed by 4 bases and 0 bases, with 11 bases remaining between them. CDR3 length: 15 residues. The CDR3 region is CASSSPLSSTDTQYF. CDR3 DNA: TGTGCCAGCAGTTCCCCCCTGAGTAGCACAGATACGCAGTATTTT.

Many counts were recorded for this clonotype. V usage is TRBV11-3 and J usage is TRBJ2-3; weak D call: TRBD2 (5 bases). The V and J ends lost 5 bases and 2 bases respectively, with 11 bases between them. The V gene's germline CDR1 is SGHNT and CDR2 YENEEA. The CDR3 is made up of 14 amino acids. In DNA form, the CDR3 reads TGTGCCAGCAGCCCTGGACTTATCACAGATACGCAGTATTTT. It encodes CASSPGLITDTQYF.

This clonotype was seen a few times. This chain uses TRBV7-9 with TRBJ2-5, with TRBD2 as a possible D gene (5 bases). Trimming took off 2 bases at V and 5 bases at J, with 9 bases between the two ends. Germline V CDR1 and CDR2: SEHNR, FQNEAQ (reference sequence). The CDR3 contains 13 residues. CDR3 protein: CASSLPGMETQYF. The DNA of the CDR3 is TGTGCCAGCAGCTTACCCGGGATGGAGACCCAGTACTTC.

In DNA, the CDR3 is TGCGCCAGCAGCCCTACACAGGATACGCAGTATTTT. This translates into CASSPTQDTQYF. V usage is TRBV5-1 and J usage is TRBJ2-3, with unresolved D. V was pared by 4 bases and J by 6 bases, with 9 bases between. This CDR3 contains 12 residues. Germline CDR1 and CDR2: SGHRS and YFSETQ.

This clonotype appeared a few times. The rearrangement joins TRBV6-6 to TRBJ1-1; 8 bases fit TRBD1. Germline lookup yields CDR1 MNHNY and CDR2 SVGAGI (reference sequence). The ends lost 8 bases at V and 1 base at J; junction bases unmatched: 6. The CDR3 covers 14 residues. The CDR3 DNA is TGTGCCAGCGGGACCGGGACAGGGAACACTGAAGCTTTCTTT. Protein: CASGTGTGNTEAFF.

This clonotype was observed a handful of times. The chain uses TRBV7-2 and TRBJ2-7, with 7 bases aligning to TRBD1. The germline V gene has CDR1 SGHTA and CDR2 FQGNSA. The CDR3 has 14 residues. V trimming: 5 bases; J trimming: 2 bases; junction bases outside the gene matches: 6. The CDR3 protein is CASSPGQAAYEQYF. In DNA form, the CDR3 reads TGTGCCAGCAGCCCCGGACAGGCCGCCTACGAGCAGTACTTC.

In its sample, this clonotype was seen a few times. The chain carries TRBV19 and TRBJ2-2; 8 bases align to TRBD2. This CDR3 spans 15 amino acids. Germline CDR1 is LNHDA and CDR2 is SQIVND (reference sequence). Trimming at V came to 6 bases and at J to 6 bases, leaving 9 bases not matched to a gene. The chain's CDR3 is CASREGPAGAGELFF. The CDR3 bases are TGTGCCAGTAGGGAGGGCCCAGCGGGGGCCGGGGAGCTGTTTTTT.

CDR3 amino acids: CASSGDPTGLHNQPQHF. CDR3 coding DNA: TGTGCCAGCAGTGGAGACCCTACAGGACTCCACAATCAGCCCCAGCATTTT. The chain has TRBV28 and TRBJ1-5; tentatively, D is TRBD1 (5 bases). The CDR3 has 17 residues. V dropped 5 bases and J dropped 3 bases, with 20 bases sitting between them. Germline V gene data show CDR1 as MDHEN and CDR2 as SYDVKM.

The table lists this clonotype with a few counts. CDR3 in DNA: TGTGCCAGCAATAGCATCGCGAACACCGGGGAGCTGTTTTTT. Its protein product is CASNSIANTGELFF. The V call is TRBV6-2 or TRBV6-3, the J call TRBJ2-2; D gene unclear. Germline V lookup: CDR1 MNHEY, CDR2 SVGEGT. The V gene lost 7 bases and the J gene lost 0 bases, with 9 bases spanning the gap. This CDR3 is built from 14 residues.

This clonotype was seen only a few times. J is TRBJ1-1 and V is TRBV15; 7 bases agree with TRBD1. The trim removed 5 bases at V and 1 base at J, leaving 4 bases unmatched. The CDR3 contains 14 residues. The germline gives CDR1 LNHNV, CDR2 YYDKDF (reference sequence). CDR3 residues: CATSPRDRNTEAFF. CDR3 in DNA: TGTGCCACCAGCCCACGGGACAGGAACACTGAAGCTTTCTTT. Full variable domain (outside the CDR3, taken from reference TRBV15 and TRBJ1-1): DAMVIQNPRYQVTQFGKPVTLSCSQTLNHNVMYWYQQKSSQAPKLLFHYYDKDFNNEADTPDNFQSRRPNTSFCFLDIRSPGLGDTAMYLCATSPRDRNTEAFFGQGTRLTVV.

The rearrangement links TRBV11-2 to TRBJ1-5; the D gene is possibly TRBD1 (6 bases). The CDR3 covers 16 residues. V shed 5 bases and J shed 0 bases, with 14 bases lying between them. CDR1 is SGHAT, CDR2 FQNNGV, per germline. The CDR3 DNA sequence: TGTGCCAGCAGCCCCCGGACAGTCCTTAGCAATCAGCCCCAGCATTTT. It translates to CASSPRTVLSNQPQHF.

This clonotype has more than one count but fewer than ten. This sequence joins TRBV20-1 and TRBJ1-1; 7 nucleotides agree with TRBD1. Germline CDR1 reads DFQATT; CDR2 reads SNEGSKA (reference sequence). V lost 0 bases and J lost 4; bases outside the gene matches: 5. This CDR3 is built from 14 residues. DNA for the CDR3: TGCAGTGCTAGAGATTGGCAGGGGGGCACTGAAGCTTTCTTT. This codes for CSARDWQGGTEAFF.

J is TRBJ1-3 and V is TRBV4-2, with no clear D. The CDR3 runs to 15 residues. In germline, CDR1 is LGHNA, CDR2 YNFKEQ. The V gene lost 0 bases and the J gene lost 4 bases, with 10 bases spanning the gap. CDR3 DNA sequence: TGTGCCAGCAGCCAAGATGGGAAAAGCGGAAACACCATATATTTT. Amino acids: CASSQDGKSGNTIYF.

This clonotype was counted many times. This rearrangement joins TRBV9 to TRBJ1-1, with D unclear. Germline V lookup: CDR1 SGDLS, CDR2 YYNGEE. Trimming stripped 4 bases from V and 1 base from J, with 11 bases between. The CDR3 has 14 amino acids. The CDR3 sequence is CASSKDRTNTEAFF. CDR3 coding DNA: TGTGCCAGCAGCAAAGACCGAACGAACACTGAAGCTTTCTTT.

This sequence joins TRBV28 and TRBJ2-7; tentative D call: TRBD2 (5 bases). Trimming left V 3 bases short and J 0 bases short, with 12 bases between. The CDR3 totals 15 residues. The germline V gene has CDR1 MDHEN and CDR2 SYDVKM. DNA of the CDR3: TGTGCCAGCAGTTTTCTAACGGGGAGCTCCTACGAGCAGTACTTC. Encoded protein: CASSFLTGSSYEQYF.

The rearrangement uses TRBV6-6 and TRBJ2-2; 11 positions agree with TRBD2. This CDR3 has 15 amino acids. CDR1 and CDR2 from the germline V gene are MNHNY and SVGAGI (reference sequence). J gave up 5 bases and V 7 bases, and 6 bases lay outside the gene matches. The CDR3 DNA sequence: TGTGCCAGCATAGCGGGAGGGATCTTAACCGGGGAGCTGTTTTTT. Residues: CASIAGGILTGELFF.

This chain connects TRBV11-2 to TRBJ2-3; maybe TRBD1 (6 bases). There are 15 residues in the CDR3. V dropped 1 base and J dropped 6 bases, with 14 bases sitting between them. Per the germline V gene, CDR1 is SGHAT and CDR2 is FQNNGV. CDR3 sequence: CASSLGDKSWDTQYF. Here the CDR3 DNA reads TGTGCCAGCAGCTTAGGGGACAAGAGCTGGGATACGCAGTATTTT.

The CDR3 nucleotides are TGCAGTGGACACAGGGGAAGTCAGACCCAGTACTTC. Translated, it gives CSGHRGSQTQYF. This rearrangement joins TRBV20-1 to TRBJ2-5; 7 bases line up with TRBD1. CDR1 is DFQATT and CDR2 is SNEGSKA in the germline V gene (reference sequence). Germline trimming cut 7 bases from V and 6 bases from J; bases unmatched to any gene: 8. The CDR3 is 12 amino acids.

This clonotype was seen only a few times. The chain carries TRBV7-2 and TRBJ2-1; D is unresolved. Looked up from germline, CDR1 is SGHTA and CDR2 is FQGNSA. Trimming left V 5 bases short and J 6 bases short, with 14 bases between. This CDR3 region has 14 residues. The CDR3, as DNA: TGTGCCAGCAGCCCCCTCGGGTCGAGCAATGAGCAGTTCTTC. Protein sequence: CASSPLGSSNEQFF.

This clonotype appeared a few times. The chain uses TRBV4-1 and TRBJ2-1, with D possibly matching TRBD2 (6 bases). V shed 0 bases and J shed 6 bases, with 12 bases lying between them. The length of the CDR3 is 15 residues. Germline V gene sequence: CDR1 MGHRA, CDR2 YSYEKL. CDR3: CASSQDLGLSNEQFF. Written as DNA, the CDR3 is TGCGCCAGCAGCCAAGATCTGGGACTGAGCAATGAGCAGTTCTTC.

This clonotype appeared many times. Sequence at one end of the junction differs from germline and may be a read error. This chain connects TRBV7-2 to TRBJ2-1; 9 bases fit TRBD2. The germline gives CDR1 SGHTA, CDR2 FQGNSA. The CDR3 loop spans 17 amino acids. CDR3 DNA: TGTGCCAGCAGGTTAGCCACTAGCGGGTACTCCTACAATGAGCAGTTCTTC. Residues: CASRLATSGYSYNEQFF.

This clonotype was seen only a few times. The chain employs TRBV12-3 or TRBV12-4 and TRBJ2-1; no clear D gene. Trimming took off 4 bases at V and 8 bases at J, with 15 bases between the two ends. The length of the CDR3 is 14 residues. The CDR3 here is CASSSGPMSDEQFF. CDR3 bases: TGTGCCAGCAGTTCCGGCCCCATGAGTGATGAGCAGTTCTTC.

This clonotype came up many times. The chain is built from TRBV6-1 and TRBJ2-1; 10 bases agree with TRBD2. CDR1 is MNHNS, CDR2 SASEGT, per germline. The V segment lost 8 bases and the J segment 0 bases; nucleotides outside the gene matches: 7. This CDR3 has 16 amino acids. The CDR3 sequence: CASGLAGGFSYNEQFF. CDR3 nucleotides: TGTGCCAGCGGATTAGCGGGAGGATTCTCCTACAATGAGCAGTTCTTC.

This clonotype was seen repeatedly, ten times or more. This chain links TRBV7-2 with TRBJ1-2; no clear D gene. This CDR3 has 11 amino acids. Trimming removed 5 bases at V and 4 bases at J, with 5 bases between. The germline gives CDR1 SGHTA, CDR2 FQGNSA. The CDR3 is CASSQIYGYTF. In DNA form, the CDR3 reads TGTGCCAGCAGCCAAATCTATGGCTACACCTTC.

This clonotype was seen ten or more times. The rearrangement links TRBV7-2 to TRBJ2-1; D is possibly TRBD2 (6 bases). V lost 5 bases to trimming and J lost 8 bases, with 19 bases between them. The germline V gene has CDR1 SGHTA and CDR2 FQGNSA. The CDR3 is 15 residues long. The CDR3: CASSVRDFRGDEQFF. Written as DNA, the CDR3 is TGTGCCAGCAGCGTCCGGGACTTCCGCGGCGATGAGCAGTTCTTC.

This clonotype came up many times. The rearrangement joins TRBV7-2 to TRBJ1-1, with D unclear. V was shortened by 7 bases and J by 1 base, with 13 bases between the two germline ends. CDR1 SGHTA and CDR2 FQGNSA come from the germline V gene. CDR3 length: 14 residues. Written as DNA, the CDR3 is TGTGCCAGCACCCTGGTGAGAGAGAACACTGAAGCTTTCTTT. It is translated as CASTLVRENTEAFF. Supplemented by reference TRBV7-2 and TRBJ1-1, the full variable domain reads GAGVSQSPSNKVTEKGKDVELRCDPISGHTALYWYRQSLGQGLEFLIYFQGNSAPDKSGLPSDRFSAERTGGSVSTLTIQRTQQEDSAVYLCASTLVRENTEAFFGQGTRLTVV.